This record concerns one T cell receptor (beta chain) sequence. Its specificity is unknown. This sample stems from a study of T-cell memory formation after mild COVID-19. General study points: Contracting clones from day 15 to 85 had balanced CD4/CD8; later expanders favoured CD4+. Cross-reactive memory appears to have joined, as suggested by some responding clones showing up in pre-infection memory. Of the contracting clones, CD4+ ones lay mainly in CM and EM, and CD8+ ones in EMRA.

From 5'RACE with constant-segment primers came TCR alpha and TCR beta cDNA libraries that carried sample barcodes and UMIs. Each CDR3 protein is one row after TCRdb ran MiXCR on the 5' RACE reads. The table shows around 130,000 distinct CDR3 sequences, with 15% to 20% occurring only once. This receptor was identified in an adult woman who had mild COVID-19 (a few samples of this study predate the infection). Cell type and time point are not known. The sample was PBMCs or a T cell subset sorted from them (not recorded which).

The DNA for the CDR3 is TGCAGTGCTCCTACGGGACTAGCTCGCAATGAGCAGTTCTTC. Translating it yields CSAPTGLARNEQFF. This rearrangement joins TRBV20-1 to TRBJ2-1; 9 bases map to TRBD2. V shed 5 bases, J shed 6 bases, and the junction held 8 bases outside the gene matches. From germline, CDR1 is DFQATT and CDR2 SNEGSKA (reference sequence). The CDR3 loop spans 14 amino acids.